The present TCR beta chain was sequenced within a study of cytomegalovirus exposure and HLA in healthy donors. General study results and limits: Roughly even sequencing depth across donors was the assumption behind the presence/absence analyses. CMV serostatus was the sole immune exposure data available.

The CDR3 is 15 residues long. The germline gives CDR1 MDHEN, CDR2 SYDVKM. The trim removed 3 bases at V and 7 bases at J, leaving 7 bases unmatched. As regards this clone: Its antigen is as yet unknown.

The PCR was carried out with 60 Vbeta primers and 13 Jbeta primers. TCRdb's copy holds only in-frame clones and misses some; the assay was immunoSEQ multiplex PCR. The sample has approximately 200,000 clones; 60% to 85% are singletons. Source material: PBMCs. The V gene is TRBV28, the J gene TRBJ2-1; 9 positions match TRBD2. The source of this sequence is a young woman in good health and CMV-seronegative. The CDR3 here is CASSFRTSVRNEQFF. The CDR3 DNA sequence: TGTGCCAGCAGTTTTCGGACTAGCGTGAGGAATGAGCAGTTCTTC.